One and the same sample provided the 8 T cell receptor beta chains below, sequenced in a study of vaccination effects on CD4 cells after COVID-19. TCRdb's copy holds only in-frame clones and misses some; the assay was immunoSEQ multiplex PCR. The sample has around 53,000 clones; under 80% are singletons. ViraFEST expansion of antigen-specific CD4+ T cells with viral peptide pools preceded sequencing. Culturing for approximately 10 days preceded CD4+ T cell isolation. It was between March and December 2020 that the person had a SARS-CoV-2 infection confirmed by PCR. Their antigens are not known. Source: CD4+ T cells from PBMCs cultured with HIV peptides, taken before COVID-19 vaccination. As for subset: HIV-1 Nef peptide pool negative control/reference culture. The receptors stem from a human donor who had a prior SARS-CoV-2 infection.

As for this clone: The sample contains more than one DNA sequence encoding this CDR3. The rearrangement joins TRBV3-1 (or the pseudogene TRBV3-2) to TRBJ1-1; D perhaps matches TRBD1 (6 bases). V was shortened by 3 bases and J by 8 bases, with 16 bases between the two germline ends. The germline V gene has CDR1 LGHDT and CDR2 YNNKEL (reference sequence). The length of the CDR3 is 14 residues. The CDR3 sequence is CASSQAGPGTEAFF. The CDR3 DNA follows: TGTGCCAGCAGCCAGGCGGGCCCTGGGACAGAAGCTTTCTTT.

This sequence joins TRBV20-1 and TRBJ1-5, with D unclear. The V gene lost 3 bases and the J gene lost 3 bases, with 9 bases spanning the gap. CDR1 DFQATT and CDR2 SNEGSKA come from the germline V gene (reference sequence). The CDR3 consists of 13 residues. The CDR3, as DNA: TGCAGTGCTAGTAACGGTTTCAATCAGCCCCAGCATTTT. Translated: CSASNGFNQPQHF.

This sequence joins TRBV5-1 and TRBJ1-5; possibly TRBD1 for D (5 bases). Germline V gene lookup returns CDR1 SGHRS and CDR2 YFSETQ. This CDR3 has 14 residues. V was clipped by 2 bases and J by 2 bases, with 8 bases between them. CDR3 residues: CASSLRGGNQPQHF. The CDR3 nucleotides are TGCGCCAGCAGCTTAAGGGGCGGCAATCAGCCCCAGCATTTT.

The gene calls are TRBV2 and TRBJ1-1; no reliable D call. Deletions cut 2 bases from V and 0 bases from J, with 4 bases between. The germline V gene encodes CDR1 SNHLY and CDR2 FYNNEI. The CDR3 runs to 13 residues. The CDR3 sequence is CASSEMVNTEAFF. CDR3 DNA sequence: TGTGCCAGCAGTGAAATGGTGAACACTGAAGCTTTCTTT.

V and J are TRBV7-9 and TRBJ1-2; D gene unclear. Germline CDR1 and CDR2: SEHNR and FQNEAQ (reference sequence). The V end was cut by 5 bases, the J end by 2 bases, with 15 bases between. This CDR3 contains 15 residues. CDR3 region: CASSRWGGENYGYTF. CDR3 coding DNA: TGTGCCAGCAGCCGATGGGGTGGGGAAAACTATGGCTACACCTTC.

The CDR3 region is CASKFGGPGELFF. The CDR3 DNA sequence: TGTGCCAGTAAATTCGGGGGCCCCGGGGAGCTGTTTTTT. The chain combines TRBV19 with TRBJ2-2; D is possibly TRBD1 or TRBD2 (6 bases each). CDR3 length: 13 residues. CDR1 is LNHDA and CDR2 is SQIVND in the germline V gene (reference sequence). Between the trimmed V and J ends, which lost 7 bases and 6 bases, there was a span of 12 bases.

This clone was counted a few times. The rearrangement uses TRBV14 and TRBJ2-5; D perhaps matches TRBD1 (5 bases). The germline V gene encodes CDR1 SGHDN and CDR2 FVKESK. V shed 1 base and J shed 7 bases, with 16 bases lying between them. The CDR3 runs to 15 residues. This CDR3 is CASSQAGQTWGTQYF. CDR3 bases: TGTGCCAGCAGCCAAGCAGGGCAGACATGGGGGACCCAGTACTTC.

The J gene is TRBJ2-2, the V gene TRBV2; no clear D gene. The CDR3 extends over 13 amino acids. CDR1 is SNHLY and CDR2 is FYNNEI in the germline V gene. Trimming took off 4 bases at V and 6 bases at J, with 9 bases between the two ends. The CDR3 DNA reads as TGTGCCAGCAGTGGGCCCGAGGCCGGGGAGCTGTTTTTT. This codes for CASSGPEAGELFF. Looking up the rest from reference TRBV2 and TRBJ2-2 gives the full variable domain: EPEVTQTPSHQVTQMGQEVILRCVPISNHLYFYWYRQILGQKVEFLVSFYNNEISEKSEIFDDQFSVERPDGSNFTLKIRSTKLEDSAMYFCASSGPEAGELFFGEGSRLTVL.